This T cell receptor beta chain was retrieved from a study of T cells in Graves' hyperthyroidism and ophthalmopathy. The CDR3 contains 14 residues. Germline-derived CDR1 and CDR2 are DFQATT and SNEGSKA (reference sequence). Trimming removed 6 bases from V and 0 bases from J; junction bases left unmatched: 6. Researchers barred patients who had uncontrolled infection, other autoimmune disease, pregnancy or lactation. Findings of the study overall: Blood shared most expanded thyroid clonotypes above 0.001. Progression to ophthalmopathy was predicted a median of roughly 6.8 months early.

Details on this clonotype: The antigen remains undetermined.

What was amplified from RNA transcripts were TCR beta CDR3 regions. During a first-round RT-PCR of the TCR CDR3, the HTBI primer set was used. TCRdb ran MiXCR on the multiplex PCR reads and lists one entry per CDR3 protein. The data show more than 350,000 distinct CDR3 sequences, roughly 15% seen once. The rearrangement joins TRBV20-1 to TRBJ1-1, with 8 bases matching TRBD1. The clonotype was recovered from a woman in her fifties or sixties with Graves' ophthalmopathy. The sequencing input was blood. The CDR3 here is CSATDRAMNTEAFF. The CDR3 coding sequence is TGCAGTGCAACGGACAGGGCTATGAACACTGAAGCTTTCTTT.